Shown below are 25 T cell receptor beta chains from a single sample sequenced in a study of identifying expanded T cells in peripheral blood. TCRdb's table, derived via immunoSEQ multiplex PCR, lists solely in-frame clones and lacks some. The table includes approximately 63,000 clones, about 90% detected once. Specimen: blood. These receptors were taken from a person between 18 and 75 years old in good health.

This chain joins TRBV30 and TRBJ2-7; D is possibly TRBD1 (6 bases). This CDR3 contains 13 residues. The germline gives CDR1 GTSNPN, CDR2 SVGIG (reference sequence). V dropped 0 bases and J dropped 3 bases, with 9 bases sitting between them. In DNA, the CDR3 is TGTGCCTGGAGTGTGCAGGGGCTCTACGAGCAGTACTTC. Amino acid sequence: CAWSVQGLYEQYF.

J is TRBJ2-7 and V is TRBV5-1; 12 bases match TRBD2. With 0 bases clipped from V and 2 bases from J, the junction kept 9 bases outside the gene matches. Germline V CDR1 and CDR2: SGHRS, YFSETQ. This CDR3 is 18 amino acids long. Here the CDR3 reads CASSLVGTSGRGAYEQYF. CDR3 nucleotides: TGCGCCAGCAGCTTGGTGGGGACTAGCGGGCGGGGGGCCTACGAGCAGTACTTC.

The chain has TRBV28 and TRBJ1-5; D unresolved. The length of the CDR3 is 14 residues. Germline V gene sequence: CDR1 MDHEN, CDR2 SYDVKM. Trimming took off 5 bases at V and 6 bases at J, with 14 bases between the two ends. The CDR3 sequence is CASSRTGKGQPQHF. Here the CDR3 DNA reads TGTGCCAGCAGTCGGACGGGAAAAGGTCAGCCCCAGCATTTT.

The chain joins TRBV7-8 to TRBJ2-4; 14 positions agree with TRBD2. V dropped 5 bases and J dropped 6; count of bases not matched to a gene: 9. This CDR3 has 17 amino acids. CDR1 SGHVS and CDR2 FQNEAQ come from the germline V gene. DNA for the CDR3: TGTGCCAGCAGCAAGACTAGCGGGGGGGCCCATACAAACATTCAGTACTTC. Protein sequence: CASSKTSGGAHTNIQYF.

The chain uses TRBV27 and TRBJ2-2; D is unresolved. The CDR3 totals 14 residues. Germline V gene lookup returns CDR1 MNHEY and CDR2 SMNVEV (reference sequence). The V end lost 4 bases, the J end lost 1 base, and 7 bases lay between the germline ends. CDR3 in DNA: TGTGCCAGCAGTTATCTAGGGAACACCGGGGAGCTGTTTTTT. Protein sequence: CASSYLGNTGELFF.

V usage is TRBV7-3 and J usage is TRBJ1-1, with D perhaps matching TRBD1 (6 bases). This CDR3 region has 14 residues. The germline V gene encodes CDR1 SGHTA and CDR2 FQGTGA. V lost 6 bases and J lost 8, with 19 bases in between. The CDR3 DNA follows: TGTGCCAGCAGTCTGAATAGGGACACCCGGGAAGCTTTCTTT. Translation: CASSLNRDTREAFF.

The chain couples TRBV6-6 to TRBJ2-7; 11 bases are a match to TRBD2. With 5 bases clipped from V and 2 bases from J, the junction kept 5 bases outside the gene matches. Germline V gives CDR1 MNHNY, CDR2 SVGAGI (reference sequence). The CDR3 spans 15 residues. CDR3 DNA sequence: TGTGCCAGCAGTCATCCGGGACTAGCGGCCTACGAGCAGTACTTC. This encodes CASSHPGLAAYEQYF.

This chain connects TRBV28 to TRBJ1-4, with 8 bases that match TRBD1. Germline V lookup: CDR1 MDHEN, CDR2 SYDVKM. This CDR3 spans 15 amino acids. V trimming: 2 bases; J trimming: 7 bases; junction bases outside the gene matches: 6. CDR3 nucleotides: TGTGCCAGCAGTTTACCCCGGACAGGGACTGAAAAACTGTTTTTT. It is translated as CASSLPRTGTEKLFF.

The J gene is TRBJ1-3, the V gene TRBV9, with TRBD1 as a possible D gene (6 bases). The CDR3 is 18 amino acids. Deletions cut 3 bases from V and 7 bases from J, with 26 bases between. CDR1 SGDLS and CDR2 YYNGEE come from the germline V gene. The CDR3 region is CASSEGLLGQKSWNTIYF. CDR3 nucleotides: TGTGCCAGCAGCGAGGGCCTGCTCGGACAGAAAAGTTGGAACACCATATATTTT. Together with reference TRBV9 and TRBJ1-3, the CDR3 gives the full variable domain: DSGVTQTPKHLITATGQRVTLRCSPRSGDLSVYWYQQSLDQGLQFLIQYYNGEERAKGNILERFSAQQFPDLHSELNLSSLELGDSALYFCASSEGLLGQKSWNTIYFGEGSWLTVV.

The chain employs TRBV7-8 and TRBJ2-4; 11 bases agree with TRBD2. Germline-derived CDR1 and CDR2 are SGHVS and FQNEAQ. The length of the CDR3 is 15 residues. The trim removed 4 bases at V and 7 bases at J, leaving 6 bases unmatched. CDR3 amino acids: CASSSLAGGQNIQYF. The CDR3 DNA sequence: TGTGCCAGCAGCTCCCTAGCGGGGGGCCAGAACATTCAGTACTTC.

The genes are TRBV6-6 and TRBJ2-2; D remains ambiguous. CDR1 is MNHNY and CDR2 is SVGAGI in the germline V gene (reference sequence). This CDR3 is built from 14 residues. The ends were cut back, 0 bases at V and 5 bases at J, with 7 bases in the middle. Here the CDR3 DNA reads TGTGCCAGCAGTTACTCGAAGGTTACCGGGGAGCTGTTTTTT. Translated, it gives CASSYSKVTGELFF.

V usage is TRBV28 and J usage is TRBJ2-3; D perhaps matches TRBD1 (6 bases). V gave up 4 bases and J gave up 2 bases, with 7 bases separating them. This CDR3 has 13 amino acids. In germline, CDR1 is MDHEN, CDR2 SYDVKM. CDR3 in amino acids: CASSWDNTDTQYF. CDR3 DNA: TGTGCCAGCAGTTGGGACAACACAGATACGCAGTATTTT.

The chain carries TRBV30 and TRBJ2-7; TRBD2 might be the D (6 bases). This CDR3 is 13 amino acids long. The V end was cut by 4 bases, the J end by 3 bases, with 13 bases between. Germline V lookup: CDR1 GTSNPN, CDR2 SVGIG (reference sequence). CDR3 bases: TGTGCCTGGACGAACCGGGGGTACTACGAGCAGTACTTC. Encoded protein: CAWTNRGYYEQYF.

This chain joins TRBV28 and TRBJ2-2, with 10 bases aligning to TRBD2. The CDR3 covers 14 residues. Germline lookup yields CDR1 MDHEN and CDR2 SYDVKM. The V segment lost 8 bases and the J segment 7 bases; nucleotides outside the gene matches: 7. The CDR3, as DNA: TGTGCCAGCTATGGGGGACTAGCGATCGGGGAGCTGTTTTTT. It codes for CASYGGLAIGELFF.

The chain has TRBV9 and TRBJ1-1, with no clear D. Trimming stripped 3 bases from V and 4 bases from J, with 10 bases between. The CDR3 is made up of 13 amino acids. Germline loops: CDR1 SGDLS, CDR2 YYNGEE. The CDR3 nucleotides are TGTGCCAGCAGCGAGGTGGCCGGCACTGAAGCTTTCTTT. Its translation: CASSEVAGTEAFF.

The chain combines TRBV29-1 with TRBJ2-7; 9 nucleotides line up with TRBD1. With 7 bases clipped from V and 3 bases from J, the junction kept 10 bases outside the gene matches. Looked up from germline, CDR1 is SQVTM and CDR2 is ANQGSEA. This CDR3 has 14 residues. The CDR3 bases are TGCAGCGGGGCAACCGGGACAGGGTACTACGAGCAGTACTTC. This sequence encodes CSGATGTGYYEQYF.

The rearrangement links TRBV5-1 to TRBJ2-5, with D perhaps given as TRBD1 or TRBD2 (5 bases each). The CDR3 is 14 amino acids. Germline values: CDR1 SGHRS, CDR2 YFSETQ. Trimming shortened V by 4 bases and J by 3 bases, and 13 bases separated the two germline ends. The CDR3 DNA follows: TGCGCCAGCAGCCCGGGGCAGGAGAAAGAGACCCAGTACTTC. Translation: CASSPGQEKETQYF.

This sequence joins TRBV27 and TRBJ2-1; D gene unclear. Deletions cut 2 bases from V and 6 bases from J, with 8 bases between. The length of the CDR3 is 13 residues. The germline CDR1 and CDR2 sequences are MNHEY and SMNVEV (reference sequence). The CDR3 nucleotides are TGTGCCAGCAGTTTAGACCGAGTCAATGAGCAGTTCTTC. Translating gives CASSLDRVNEQFF.

The chain links TRBV7-6 to TRBJ2-7; 8 bases agree with TRBD1. The germline V gene encodes CDR1 SGHVS and CDR2 FNYEAQ. V dropped 5 bases and J dropped 6; count of bases not matched to a gene: 6. The CDR3 loop spans 13 amino acids. In nucleotides, the CDR3 is TGTGCCAGCAGCCCCGGACAGGGCTTCGAGCAGTACTTC. Translation: CASSPGQGFEQYF.

This clone has a count of ten or more. The V gene is TRBV19, the J gene TRBJ2-1, with 8 positions matching TRBD2. CDR1 and CDR2 from the germline V gene are LNHDA and SQIVND (reference sequence). V was pared by 4 bases and J by 2 bases, with 7 bases of the junction left unmatched. The CDR3 spans 16 residues. CDR3 protein: CASSTPGLEAYNEQFF. CDR3 bases: TGTGCCAGTAGTACCCCGGGACTAGAGGCCTACAATGAGCAGTTCTTC.

The V gene is TRBV19, the J gene TRBJ2-3; possible D gene TRBD1, 5 bases. Deletions cut 3 bases from V and 1 base from J, with 11 bases between. Germline V lookup: CDR1 LNHDA, CDR2 SQIVND (reference sequence). The CDR3 has 15 amino acids. CDR3 region: CASSIRVGGTDTQYF. The CDR3 bases are TGTGCCAGTAGTATCAGGGTTGGAGGCACAGATACGCAGTATTTT.

V and J are TRBV5-4 and TRBJ1-3, with D perhaps TRBD1 (6 bases). Germline V gene data show CDR1 as SGHNT and CDR2 as YYREEE (reference sequence). This CDR3 region has 14 residues. The germline V and J ends were trimmed by 4 bases and 4 bases, with 12 bases remaining between them. CDR3 coding DNA: TGTGCCAGCAGCGGAACAGGGATGGGAAACACCATATATTTT. This gives the protein CASSGTGMGNTIYF.

The chain links TRBV5-1 to TRBJ2-7, with D hard to call. The V end was cut by 4 bases, the J end by 6 bases, with 11 bases between. This CDR3 comprises 12 residues. From germline, CDR1 is SGHRS and CDR2 YFSETQ. CDR3: CASSRPVGEQYF. CDR3 coding DNA: TGCGCCAGCAGCCGCCCGGTCGGCGAGCAGTACTTC.

This sequence joins TRBV6-6 and TRBJ1-5; 7 nucleotides match TRBD1. The trim removed 8 bases at V and 4 bases at J, leaving 2 bases unmatched. CDR1 is MNHNY and CDR2 is SVGAGI in the germline V gene (reference sequence). The CDR3 spans 12 residues. CDR3 nucleotides: TGTGCCAGCGCACAGGGGAATCAGCCCCAGCATTTT. It encodes CASAQGNQPQHF.

The chain is built from TRBV11-2 and TRBJ2-1, with D possibly being TRBD2 (6 bases). V dropped 1 base and J dropped 4 bases, with 14 bases sitting between them. This CDR3 region has 16 residues. CDR1 and CDR2 (germline): SGHAT, FQNNGV. Here the CDR3 reads CASSLGGLLVYNEQFF. DNA of the CDR3: TGTGCCAGCAGCTTAGGCGGACTACTAGTATACAATGAGCAGTTCTTC.